A selection of T cell receptor beta chains follows, all from one sample in a study of Graves' ophthalmopathy and Graves' hyperthyroidism. MiXCR, applied by TCRdb to the multiplex PCR reads, yields one record per CDR3 protein. The data contain about 180,000 distinct CDR3 sequences, less than 45% of them singletons. Material for sequencing was peripheral blood. These receptor sequences come from a woman between 35 and 50 years old with Graves' ophthalmopathy. Each CDR3 is given with its conserved first and last residue. The D gene is left open where the match is weak. Clone size is not always given. Where it is, it says once, few, many or a class for expanded clones.

clone_size j_call v_call d_call cdr3_aa cdr3_nt
many TRBJ1-3 TRBV13 TRBD1 CASSPQGASGNTIYF TGTGCCAGCAGCCCACAGGGGGCCTCAGGAAACACCATATATTTT
many TRBJ2-2 TRBV6-1 . CAVRAPNTGELFF TGTGCCGTACGAGCACCGAACACCGGGGAGCTGTTTTTT
many TRBJ1-1 TRBV6-6 . CASSYRASTEAFF TGTGCCAGCAGTTATCGGGCTTCCACTGAAGCTTTCTTT
many TRBJ1-2 TRBV28 . CASTPVGRSYYGYTF TGTGCCAGCACCCCGGTAGGCAGGAGCTACTATGGCTACACCTTC
many TRBJ2-7 TRBV27 TRBD2 CASSLGTSVSYEQYF TGTGCCAGCAGTTTAGGGACTAGCGTCTCCTACGAGCAGTACTTC
. TRBJ2-7 TRBV6-5 TRBD1 CASSYDRVSEQYF TGTGCCAGCAGTTACGACAGGGTATCCGAGCAGTACTTC
many TRBJ1-1 TRBV12-3/TRBV12-4 . CASSPRQSGAEAFF TGTGCCAGCAGTCCCCGCCAGTCCGGCGCTGAAGCTTTCTTT
. TRBJ1-1 TRBV9 . CASSRSGETEAFF TGTGCCAGCAGCCGTAGTGGGGAAACTGAAGCTTTCTTT
once TRBJ1-5 TRBV6-1 . CASSDPGGQPQHF TGTGCCAGCAGTGATCCGGGAGGCCAGCCCCAGCATTTT
. TRBJ2-2 TRBV28 . CASMGRTPGAGELFF TGTGCCAGCATGGGTCGGACCCCGGGGGCCGGGGAGCTGTTTTTT
many TRBJ1-1 TRBV9 . CASRAGEATGTEAFF TGTGCCAGCAGGGCTGGTGAGGCGACGGGCACTGAAGCTTTCTTT
many TRBJ1-2 TRBV13 TRBD1 CASSLPGQGGDYGYTF TGTGCCAGCAGCCTCCCTGGACAGGGGGGGGACTATGGCTACACCTTC
. TRBJ1-5 TRBV6-1 . CASADGTNQPQHF TGTGCCAGCGCAGACGGGACCAATCAGCCCCAGCATTTT
. TRBJ1-5 TRBV6-1 . CASRKLGQPQHF TGTGCCAGCAGGAAACTTGGGCAGCCCCAGCATTTT
once TRBJ2-5 TRBV12-3/TRBV12-4 . CASSPGRVGDYF TGTGCCAGCAGTCCGGGCCGGGTAGGGGACTACTTC
many TRBJ1-3 TRBV19 . CASTQGNTIYF TGTGCCAGTACACAGGGAAACACCATATATTTT
many TRBJ2-2 TRBV6-1 TRBD2 CASRPAGDTGELFF TGTGCCAGCCGTCCAGCGGGGGACACCGGGGAGCTGTTTTTT
. TRBJ1-3 TRBV7-2 . CASSTRLRNTIYF TGTGCCAGCAGCACCAGGTTGAGAAACACCATATATTTT
many TRBJ1-5 TRBV7-2 . CASSARGNSNQPQHF TGTGCCAGCAGCGCGCGGGGGAATAGCAATCAGCCCCAGCATTTT
. TRBJ2-7 TRBV12-3/TRBV12-4 . CASSSTENYEQYF TGTGCCAGCAGTTCGACAGAGAACTACGAGCAGTACTTC
many TRBJ2-2 TRBV24-1 . CATSWAGGTGELFF TGTGCCACCAGTTGGGCAGGAGGCACCGGGGAGCTGTTTTTT
. TRBJ2-7 TRBV12-5 . CASGLVLGATYEQYF TGTGCTAGTGGTTTGGTACTGGGGGCCACCTACGAGCAGTACTTC
many TRBJ2-2 TRBV5-1 . CASSPLLVGELFF TGCGCCAGCAGCCCCCTTCTAGTCGGGGAGCTGTTTTTT
many TRBJ1-1 TRBV6-5 TRBD1 CASSYSGQVSGNTEAFF TGTGCCAGCAGTTACTCGGGACAGGTATCGGGGAACACTGAAGCTTTCTTT
. TRBJ2-6 TRBV2 . CASSSSGAPGANVLTF TGTGCCAGCAGCTCGTCTGGGGCCCCTGGGGCCAACGTCCTGACTTTC
few TRBJ2-7 TRBV2 TRBD1 CASSPDGTESRF TGTGCCAGCAGTCCGGACGGGACAGAAAGTCGATTC
many TRBJ2-7 TRBV4-2 TRBD2 CASSPGTSGGAEEQYF TGTGCCAGCAGCCCGGGGACTAGCGGGGGGGCTGAGGAGCAGTACTTC
. TRBJ1-2 TRBV7-2 . CASTLSVSNYGYTF TGTGCCAGCACCCTCTCGGTGTCTAACTATGGCTACACCTTC